These 16 T cell receptor beta chains were all obtained from the same sample, sequenced in a study of CD8+ T cells in alopecia areata. RNA, once extracted, was reverse transcribed into cDNA for use as the sequencing template. Method: immunoSEQ multiplex PCR; TCRdb's copy keeps in-frame clones and lacks some. The sample contains under 200,000 clones, roughly 65% of which appear only once. Treatment denoted: oral pan-JAK inhibitor, 5-10 mg twice daily. This specimen was CD4+ T cells sorted from blood, taken at week 4, from a patient treated with tofacitinib. These receptors were collected from a human donor with alopecia areata.

Comments on this clone: Other DNA sequences in this specimen translate into the identical CDR3. V usage is TRBV4-1 and J usage is TRBJ2-2, with D possibly matching TRBD1 (6 bases). This CDR3 comprises 15 residues. Per the germline V gene, CDR1 is MGHRA and CDR2 is YSYEKL. V lost 3 bases, J lost 1 base, and 9 bases lay in between. CDR3 region: CASSHRDKNTGELFF. The CDR3 nucleotides are TGCGCCAGCAGCCATCGGGACAAGAACACCGGGGAGCTGTTTTTT.

CDR3 bases: TGTGCCAGCAGTTACTCCAGTGGCGGATCACCCCTCCACTTT. Its protein is CASSYSSGGSPLHF. The chain recombines TRBV6-5 with TRBJ1-6; D gene unclear. The CDR3 runs 14 residues. Trimming took off 0 bases at V and 10 bases at J, with 10 bases between the two ends. Germline V gives CDR1 MNHEY, CDR2 SVGAGI.

The CDR3 loop reads CASSQDVRGGYNEQFF. CDR3 DNA: TGCGCCAGCAGCCAAGATGTACGGGGGGGGTACAATGAGCAGTTCTTC. The chain has TRBV4-3 and TRBJ2-1; 8 bases match TRBD2. After removal of 0 bases from V and 4 bases from J, the junction contained 5 bases not matched to a gene. The CDR3 is 16 residues long. Germline V gene sequence: CDR1 LGHNA, CDR2 YSLEER.

The chain links TRBV28 to TRBJ1-1, with D maybe TRBD1 (5 bases). The germline CDR1 and CDR2 sequences are MDHEN and SYDVKM. The length of the CDR3 is 16 residues. The V gene lost 3 bases and the J gene lost 4 bases, with 18 bases spanning the gap. This chain's CDR3 is CASSFVAGSPSTEAFF. CDR3 DNA: TGTGCCAGCAGTTTCGTAGCAGGGTCCCCGAGCACTGAAGCTTTCTTT.

The V and J genes are TRBV4-2 and TRBJ2-6; D is unresolved. This CDR3 has 15 residues. Trimming removed 2 bases from V and 3 bases from J, with 8 bases in between. Germline values: CDR1 LGHNA, CDR2 YNFKEQ. This chain's CDR3 is CASSQWDSGANVLTF. The CDR3 bases are TGTGCCAGCAGCCAATGGGATAGTGGGGCCAACGTCCTGACTTTC.

V and J are TRBV7-9 and TRBJ2-2, with D perhaps TRBD2 (6 bases). Germline assignment: CDR1 SEHNR and CDR2 FQNEAQ (reference sequence). Between the trimmed V and J ends, which lost 3 bases and 4 bases, there was a span of 12 bases. CDR3 length: 15 residues. CDR3 sequence: CASSFMLAPTGELFF. The CDR3 bases are TGTGCCAGCAGCTTTATGCTAGCGCCCACCGGGGAGCTGTTTTTT. The complete variable domain, with remaining parts taken from reference TRBV7-9 and TRBJ2-2, reads DTGVSQNPRHKITKRGQNVTFRCDPISEHNRLYWYRQTLGQGPEFLTYFQNEAQLEKSRLLSDRFSAERPKGSFSTLEIQRTEQGDSAMYLCASSFMLAPTGELFFGEGSRLTVL.

This clone was seen a single time. The CDR3 loop is CSVSLGGGYTF. The CDR3 DNA is TGCAGCGTGTCGCTAGGCGGGGGCTACACCTTC. This chain connects TRBV29-1 to TRBJ1-2; D is unclear. V gave up 6 bases and J gave up 8 bases, with 13 bases separating them. The CDR3 is 11 amino acids. The germline V gene has CDR1 SQVTM and CDR2 ANQGSEA.

The chain links TRBV5-4 to TRBJ1-2, with D tentatively TRBD1 (6 bases). The CDR3 runs 11 residues. Trimming cost V 5 bases and J 8 bases, with 10 bases left between them. Germline values: CDR1 SGHNT, CDR2 YYREEE (reference sequence). CDR3 coding DNA: TGTGCCAGCAGTGGGGACAACGGCTACACCTTC. Protein product: CASSGDNGYTF.

The genes are TRBV27 and TRBJ1-4; the match to TRBD1 covers 7 bases. Germline V gives CDR1 MNHEY, CDR2 SMNVEV (reference sequence). J lost 5 bases, V lost 5 bases, and 5 bases had no gene match. The CDR3 is 14 amino acids. The CDR3 bases are TGTGCCAGCAGTCAGGGACAGCTAAATGAAAAACTGTTTTTT. This sequence encodes CASSQGQLNEKLFF.

A remark on this clone: Other DNA sequences of this sample code for an identical CDR3. The CDR3 bases are TGTGCCTGGAGTGTGAGCGGGGGCCAGCCCCAGCATTTT. It yields the protein CAWSVSGGQPQHF. V and J are TRBV30 and TRBJ1-5, with D possibly matching TRBD1 (6 bases). CDR3 size: 13 residues. The germline V gene has CDR1 GTSNPN and CDR2 SVGIG (reference sequence). V was clipped by 0 bases and J by 7 bases, with 10 bases between them.

V gene TRBV15 combines with J gene TRBJ2-5; maybe TRBD1 (5 bases). The CDR3 has 16 amino acids. V dropped 0 bases and J dropped 3 bases, with 14 bases sitting between them. Germline CDR1 and CDR2: LNHNV and YYDKDF (reference sequence). DNA for the CDR3: TGTGCCACCAGCAGAGAAGGGCCAGGGTCTGAAGAGACCCAGTACTTC. It encodes CATSREGPGSEETQYF.

This clone was observed once. The rearrangement joins TRBV7-2 to TRBJ2-5; D might be TRBD2 (5 bases). The J call may be mistaken, given a closer DNA end match to TRBJ2-7. This CDR3 spans 13 amino acids. The germline V gene encodes CDR1 SGHTA and CDR2 FQGNSA. CDR3 nucleotide sequence: TGTGCCAGCAAAGGCGACGGGGAGAACGAGCAGTACTTC. Translation: CASKGDGENEQYF.

The V and J genes are TRBV29-1 and TRBJ2-1; 9 bases map to TRBD1. Losses at the gene ends were 7 bases for V and 3 bases for J; bases not matched to a gene: 7. Germline CDR1 reads SQVTM; CDR2 reads ANQGSEA. The CDR3 length is 14 residues. The CDR3 loop reads CSATTGGDYNEQFF. Here the CDR3 DNA reads TGCAGCGCAACTACAGGGGGCGACTACAATGAGCAGTTCTTC.

This clone was found once. The CDR3 DNA is TGTGCCAGCAGTTCCAGCGCTGGACGGAATCAGCCCCAGCATTTT. It encodes CASSSSAGRNQPQHF. The chain employs TRBV6-6 and TRBJ1-5; D not resolved. The germline CDR1 and CDR2 sequences are MNHNY and SVGAGI (reference sequence). The V end was cut by 4 bases, the J end by 4 bases, with 14 bases between. CDR3 length: 15 residues.

This chain joins TRBV5-1 and TRBJ2-6; TRBD2 agrees at 13 bases. V shed 4 bases, J shed 2 bases, and the junction held 3 bases outside the gene matches. The V gene's germline CDR1 is SGHRS and CDR2 YFSETQ. CDR3 size: 17 residues. CDR3 in amino acids: CASSSGLAGAGANVLTF. DNA for the CDR3: TGCGCCAGCAGCAGTGGACTAGCGGGGGCTGGGGCCAACGTCCTGACTTTC.

Remarks on this clone: Other DNA sequences within the sample encode an identical CDR3. The chain joins TRBV5-1 to TRBJ2-7, with 9 bases lining up with TRBD2. Germline CDR1 reads SGHRS; CDR2 reads YFSETQ. With V trimmed by 5 bases and J by 0 bases, 3 bases remained unmatched. The CDR3 length is 14 residues. The CDR3 DNA sequence: TGCGCCAGCAGTCTAGCGGGGAGCTCCTACGAGCAGTACTTC. Amino acid sequence: CASSLAGSSYEQYF.